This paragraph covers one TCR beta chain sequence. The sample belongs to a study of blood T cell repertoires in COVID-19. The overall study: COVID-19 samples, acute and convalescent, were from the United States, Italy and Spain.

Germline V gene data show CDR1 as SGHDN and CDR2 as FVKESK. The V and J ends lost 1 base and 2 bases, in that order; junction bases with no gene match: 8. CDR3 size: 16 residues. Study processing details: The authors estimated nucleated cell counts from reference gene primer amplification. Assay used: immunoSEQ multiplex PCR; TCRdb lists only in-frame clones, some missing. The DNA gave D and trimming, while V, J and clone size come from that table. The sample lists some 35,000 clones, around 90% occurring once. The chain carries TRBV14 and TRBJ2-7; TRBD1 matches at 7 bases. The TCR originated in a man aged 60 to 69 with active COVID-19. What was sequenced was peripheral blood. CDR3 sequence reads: CASSQGTWDRTYEQYF. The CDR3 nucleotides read TGTGCCAGCAGCCAAGGGACCTGGGACAGAACCTACGAGCAGTACTTC.